This TCR beta chain is drawn from a study of T cell responses to AZD1222 COVID-19 vaccine. General study findings and limits: Clonal diversity may have been underestimated, and the donors were mostly white British, with more females than males. Elevations in Spike-specific TCR breadth and depth followed administration of two AZD1222 doses.

Concerning this clone: The antigen is unknown. This CDR3 is also generated by other DNA sequences in the sample.

Between the trimmed V and J ends, which lost 0 bases and 4 bases, there was a span of 7 bases. The CDR3 runs to 14 residues. Germline assignment: CDR1 MNHEY and CDR2 SVGAGI. Method: immunoSEQ multiplex PCR; TCRdb's copy keeps in-frame clones and lacks some. The sample yields 120,000 or so clones, 80% to 90% seen once. This specimen was peripheral blood, taken on day 0 of AZD1222 vaccination. The chain links TRBV6-5 to TRBJ1-5; D might be TRBD1 (5 bases). The clonotype originates from an adult in good health. The CDR3 protein is CASSYSGGNQPQHF. In DNA form, the CDR3 reads TGTGCCAGCAGTTACTCGGGGGGAAATCAGCCCCAGCATTTT.